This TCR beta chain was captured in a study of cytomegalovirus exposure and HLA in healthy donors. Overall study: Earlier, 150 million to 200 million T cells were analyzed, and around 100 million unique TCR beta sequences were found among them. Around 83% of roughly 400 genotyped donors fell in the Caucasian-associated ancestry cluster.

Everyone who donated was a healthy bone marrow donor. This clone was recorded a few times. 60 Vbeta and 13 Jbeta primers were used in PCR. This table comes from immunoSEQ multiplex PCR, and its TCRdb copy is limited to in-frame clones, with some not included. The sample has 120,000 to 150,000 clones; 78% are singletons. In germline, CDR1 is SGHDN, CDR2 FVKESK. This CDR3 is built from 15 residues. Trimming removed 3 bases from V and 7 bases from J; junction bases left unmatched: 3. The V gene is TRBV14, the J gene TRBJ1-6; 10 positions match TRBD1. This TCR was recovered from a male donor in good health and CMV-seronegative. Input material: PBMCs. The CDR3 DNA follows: TGTGCCAGCAGCCAGGGACAGGGGCGGAATTCACCCCTCCACTTT. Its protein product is CASSQGQGRNSPLHF.